In its sample, the clone carrying this T cell receptor beta chain was seen once. Its cognate antigen is unknown. This entry is derived from a study of blood T cells in healthy people across ages. The CDR3 is 12 amino acids. Per germline, CDR1 SGHNT and CDR2 YENEEA. V was clipped by 5 bases and J by 12 bases, with 13 bases between them. A second 7 to 11 cycle PCR used barcoded and J-beta primers. The authors tagged each cDNA molecule using a template-switch adaptor with 12 random nucleotides. TCRdb used MiXCR to reprocess the 5' RACE reads, holding one entry per CDR3 protein. The sample yields about a million distinct CDR3 sequences, about 44% seen once. General study findings and limits: Percentage of naive T cells showed a strong correlation with TCR beta diversity. Estimated diversity that came from one million T cells was considered an underestimate.

Per sample, no less than 5 micrograms of total RNA were extracted. This sequence joins TRBV11-3 and TRBJ2-2, with a weak D call TRBD2 (6 bases). Sequencing was carried out using blood. The clonotype comes from a man between 25 and 39 years old in good health. The CDR3 region is CASSLMEGQLFF. The CDR3 bases are TGTGCCAGCAGCCTCATGGAGGGACAGCTGTTTTTT.